The rows below give T cell receptor beta chains drawn from one sample of a study of cytomegalovirus exposure and HLA in healthy donors. Clones were sequenced by immunoSEQ multiplex PCR, and TCRdb holds only the in-frame ones, with some missing. The sample lists approximately 76,000 clones, 65% to 80% occurring once. Sequenced input: PBMCs. These receptors were collected from a young man in good health and CMV-seronegative. CDR3s include the opening cysteine and the closing phenylalanine or tryptophan. Each record gives: CDR3 DNA, CDR3 protein, clone size, D gene, V gene, J gene. The D gene is left open where the match is weak. Clone size, where shown, is once, few, many, or a class for clones that have expanded.

TGTGCCAGTAGTATAGGATCGGGGAACTATGGCTACACCTTC	CASSIGSGNYGYTF	.	.	TRBV19	TRBJ1-2
TGTGCCAGCCGCTCCCTAGCGGGAGCGGCTACCGGGGAGCTGTTTTTT	CASRSLAGAATGELFF	few	TRBD2	TRBV5-4	TRBJ2-2
TGTGCCAGCAGTTACAGCCTGACAGAATACAATGAGCAGTTCTTC	CASSYSLTEYNEQFF	.	.	TRBV6-6	TRBJ2-1
TGTGCCAGTTCTCTTAGGGGGGGCACTGAAGCTTTCTTT	CASSLRGGTEAFF	.	.	TRBV28	TRBJ1-1
TGTGCCAGCAGTGTACAGGGGGTTACTGGAAACACCATATATTTT	CASSVQGVTGNTIYF	.	TRBD1	TRBV6-1	TRBJ1-3
TGCGCCAGCAGCCGGGACAGGGGCGAGCAGTACTTC	CASSRDRGEQYF	.	TRBD1	TRBV5-1	TRBJ2-7
TGCGCCAGCAGCCAAGATCGGAGGGAAACTGAAGCTTTCTTT	CASSQDRRETEAFF	.	.	TRBV4-3	TRBJ1-1
TGTGCCAGCAGCCTTCGGCCAGGGGCTGGGAGTGGGGCCAACGTCCTGACTTTC	CASSLRPGAGSGANVLTF	.	.	TRBV9	TRBJ2-6
TGTGCCAGCAGTTCAGGCTCCGGGGCCAACGTCCTGACTTTC	CASSSGSGANVLTF	.	.	TRBV27	TRBJ2-6
TGCGCCAGCAGCCCTATGACAGGGGCGGTGACCCAGTACTTC	CASSPMTGAVTQYF	once	TRBD1	TRBV4-1	TRBJ2-5
TGTTCCAGCAGCCTCTTCGACACAAACACTGAAGCTTTCTTT	CSSSLFDTNTEAFF	.	.	TRBV7-9	TRBJ1-1
TGTGCCTGTCTCACCCGGGACAGGAACACTGAAGCTTTCTTT	CACLTRDRNTEAFF	.	TRBD1	TRBV30	TRBJ1-1
TGTGCCAGCAGCCGGACACTCCCTTCCGGCCCCTACACCTTC	CASSRTLPSGPYTF	.	.	TRBV2	TRBJ1-2
TGCGCCAGCAGTGGACAGGGGTACGAGCAGTACTTC	CASSGQGYEQYF	few	TRBD1	TRBV5-1	TRBJ2-7
TGTGCCAGCAGCCTAGGGACACTAAAATTCTTC	CASSLGTLKFF	.	.	TRBV7-9	TRBJ2-1
TGCGCCAGCAGCCAAGATCAGGGATCCCCAACCTACGAGCAGTACTTC	CASSQDQGSPTYEQYF	.	.	TRBV4-3	TRBJ2-7
TGTGCCAGCAGCAACGCTATAACTGAAGCTTTCTTT	CASSNAITEAFF	.	.	TRBV11-1	TRBJ1-1
TGTGCCAGCAGCTCCAGGGAAGGTGAAAAACTGTTTTTT	CASSSREGEKLFF	.	.	TRBV7-6	TRBJ1-4
TGTGCCAGCAGCGTAAACAGTCCAGGAAACACCATATATTTT	CASSVNSPGNTIYF	.	.	TRBV9	TRBJ1-3
TGTGCCAGCAGCTTAAAAGGGACTAGCGGGAGTTCGACAGATACGCAGTATTTT	CASSLKGTSGSSTDTQYF	.	TRBD2	TRBV11-2	TRBJ2-3
TGTGCCAGCACGGGGGAAGGTTACGAGCAGTACTTC	CASTGEGYEQYF	.	.	TRBV6-1	TRBJ2-7
TGTGCCAGCAGCTCCGGGACAGGTAATCAGCCCCAGCATTTT	CASSSGTGNQPQHF	.	TRBD1	TRBV7-6	TRBJ1-5
TGTGCCAGCTCACCGAGGAGGAGCGGGGGGTCTAACAATGAGCAGTTCTTC	CASSPRRSGGSNNEQFF	.	TRBD2	TRBV18	TRBJ2-1
TGTGCCAGCAGAAGGACTACGAACACCGGGGAGCTGTTTTTT	CASRRTTNTGELFF	.	.	TRBV6-5	TRBJ2-2
TGTGCCAGTAATCTGAACACCGGGGAGCTGTTTTTT	CASNLNTGELFF	few	.	TRBV19	TRBJ2-2
TGCAGTGCTGTCTGGGCACGTGGCTACACCTTC	CSAVWARGYTF	.	.	TRBV20-1	TRBJ1-2
TGTGCCAGCAGCTTCCGACTTGCCGCTGCAGACGAGCAGTACTTC	CASSFRLAAADEQYF	.	.	TRBV5-4	TRBJ2-7
TGTGCCAGCGGAGTACAGGTCCTAGGGGACACTGAAGCTTTCTTT	CASGVQVLGDTEAFF	.	.	TRBV28	TRBJ1-1
TGTGCCAGTAGTATCAACCCGCGCAACACTGAAGCTTTCTTT	CASSINPRNTEAFF	once	.	TRBV19	TRBJ1-1
TGTGCCTGGAGTGTACAAGGGGCTCAGCCCCAGCATTTT	CAWSVQGAQPQHF	.	.	TRBV30	TRBJ1-5
TGTGCCAGCAGCATACAAACAGGGGATGTTGGTGAGACCCAGTACTTC	CASSIQTGDVGETQYF	.	TRBD1	TRBV9	TRBJ2-5
TGTGCCAGCAGGAAAGAGGGACAGGGTACTTTCTACGAGCAGTACTTC	CASRKEGQGTFYEQYF	.	TRBD1	TRBV27	TRBJ2-7
TGCGCCGGCAGCTTAGGGGACAGGGGTTCCTACGAGCAGTACTTC	CAGSLGDRGSYEQYF	.	TRBD1	TRBV5-1	TRBJ2-7
TGCAGTATATCGGCGGGGGCCTACGAGCAGTACTTC	CSISAGAYEQYF	.	TRBD2	TRBV29-1	TRBJ2-7
TGCAGCGCTGAAGACAGGGATGCGAACTATGGCTACACCTTC	CSAEDRDANYGYTF	.	TRBD1	TRBV29-1	TRBJ1-2
TGTGCCTGGTCCCTCGGACAGGGGAGTGAGACCCAGTACTTC	CAWSLGQGSETQYF	.	TRBD1	TRBV30	TRBJ2-5
TGCGCCAGCAGCTTGGTCGCGGGAGCCCTCGATACGCAGTATTTT	CASSLVAGALDTQYF	few	TRBD2	TRBV5-1	TRBJ2-3
TGTGCCAGTAGTAGTACGGGACAGGGTTTCTCCAGGCTTTACACCTTC	CASSSTGQGFSRLYTF	few	TRBD1	TRBV19	TRBJ1-2
TGTGCCAGCAGCGAACCCGAGACTAGCGGGAGACGGAATGAGCAGTTCTTC	CASSEPETSGRRNEQFF	.	TRBD2	TRBV7-8	TRBJ2-1
TGTGCCAGCAGCTTTTCCGCCAACCCCGGGAATGAGCAGTTCTTC	CASSFSANPGNEQFF	.	.	TRBV7-9	TRBJ2-1
TGCGCCAGCAGCTTGGCCAGTCTCTCCTACAATGAGCAGTTCTTC	CASSLASLSYNEQFF	.	.	TRBV5-1	TRBJ2-1
TGTGCCAGCAGCCAAGTGCCGGGGTACTCTGGAAACACCATATATTTT	CASSQVPGYSGNTIYF	.	.	TRBV14	TRBJ1-3
TGTGCCAGCAGCTCCCTCGGTAGCGGGGGCCTCTACAATGAGCAGTTCTTC	CASSSLGSGGLYNEQFF	once	TRBD2	TRBV7-2	TRBJ2-1
TGTGCCAGCAGGCCTACAGGGGGCTCTTCCTACGAGCAGTACTTC	CASRPTGGSSYEQYF	.	TRBD1	TRBV6-5	TRBJ2-7
TGCGCCAGCAGCCACGATACAGGGACTAGCGGTATAAATGAGCAGTTCTTC	CASSHDTGTSGINEQFF	.	TRBD2	TRBV4-3	TRBJ2-1
TGTGCCAGCTCACCTATAAACACCGGGGAGCTGTTTTTT	CASSPINTGELFF	.	.	TRBV18	TRBJ2-2
TGTGCTAGTGGTCCAGGGGGCACAGATACGCAGTATTTT	CASGPGGTDTQYF	.	.	TRBV12-5	TRBJ2-3
TGTGCCAGCAGTTTTCCCAGGACAGGCAGTGTGAACTATGGCTACACCTTC	CASSFPRTGSVNYGYTF	.	TRBD1	TRBV28	TRBJ1-2
TGCGCCAGCAGCTTGGACCAGGGGAACACTGAAGCTTTCTTT	CASSLDQGNTEAFF	few	.	TRBV5-1	TRBJ1-1
TGTGCCAGCAGTGAAGGGGGGGGTCCAGATACGCAGTATTTT	CASSEGGGPDTQYF	.	TRBD2	TRBV6-1	TRBJ2-3